One and the same sample provided the 32 T cell receptor beta chains below, sequenced in a study of shared clonotypes between healthy human individuals. Sequencing was performed with immunoSEQ multiplex PCR; in TCRdb, only in-frame clones are kept and a portion is missing. The sample records about 680,000 clones, about two thirds being singletons. The sequencing sample was made of memory CD4+ T cells sorted from blood. The subset denotes: CD45RA-negative fraction. The receptors come from a woman in her twenties or thirties in good health.

The chain links TRBV18 to TRBJ1-2; D is undetermined. Trimming left V 3 bases short and J 8 bases short, with 7 bases between. CDR1 is KGHSH and CDR2 is LQKENI in the germline V gene. This CDR3 spans 11 amino acids. CDR3 sequence (DNA): TGTGCCAGCTCACCCCGATCGGGCTACACCTTC. Translated: CASSPRSGYTF. The entire variable domain, with the rest obtained from reference TRBV18 and TRBJ1-2, is as follows: NAGVMQNPRHLVRRRGQEARLRCSPMKGHSHVYWYRQLPEEGLKFMVYLQKENIIDESGMPKERFSAEFPKEGPSILRIQQVVRGDSAAYFCASSPRSGYTFGSGTRLTVV.

This sequence joins TRBV27 and TRBJ1-5; 9 nucleotides align to TRBD1. Looked up from germline, CDR1 is MNHEY and CDR2 is SMNVEV (reference sequence). CDR3 length: 16 amino acids. With V trimmed by 4 bases and J by 2 bases, 6 bases remained unmatched. Here the CDR3 DNA reads TGTGCCAGCAGTTCCTTAAGACAGGGGGGCAATCAGCCCCAGCATTTT. Translation: CASSSLRQGGNQPQHF.

The chain recombines TRBV19 with TRBJ1-5, with D possibly being TRBD1 (5 bases). The germline V and J ends were trimmed by 3 bases and 4 bases, with 19 bases remaining between them. This CDR3 spans 17 amino acids. CDR1 and CDR2 (germline): LNHDA, SQIVND (reference sequence). This CDR3 is CASSMTRDGKMNQPQHF. The CDR3 DNA reads TGTGCCAGTAGTATGACCCGGGACGGTAAGATGAATCAGCCCCAGCATTTT. The full variable domain, rest sourced from reference TRBV19 and TRBJ1-5, is DGGITQSPKYLFRKEGQNVTLSCEQNLNHDAMYWYRQDPGQGLRLIYYSQIVNDFQKGDIAEGYSVSREKKESFPLTVTSAQKNPTAFYLCASSMTRDGKMNQPQHFGDGTRLSIL.

The chain uses TRBV13 and TRBJ2-7; 9 bases match TRBD1. The CDR3 contains 14 residues. Germline V gene lookup returns CDR1 PRHDT and CDR2 FYEKMQ (reference sequence). The trim removed 0 bases at V and 4 bases at J, leaving 1 base unmatched. CDR3 protein: CASSLGDRGYEQYF. The CDR3 DNA reads TGTGCCAGCAGCTTAGGGGACAGGGGTTACGAGCAGTACTTC.

This clone was counted between two and nine times. The chain combines TRBV28 with TRBJ1-1; the D gene is possibly TRBD1 (6 bases). The CDR3 runs to 16 residues. The germline CDR1 and CDR2 sequences are MDHEN and SYDVKM. V was cut by 1 base and J by 5 bases, with 17 bases left in between. The CDR3 DNA reads TGTGCCAGCAGTTTATATACACAGGGACCACGGACTGAAGCTTTCTTT. Its protein is CASSLYTQGPRTEAFF.

This sequence joins TRBV28 and TRBJ2-4; tentatively, D is TRBD2 (6 bases). The CDR3 contains 13 residues. The germline V gene encodes CDR1 MDHEN and CDR2 SYDVKM. V lost 2 bases to trimming and J lost 6 bases, with 8 bases between them. CDR3 protein: CASSLAGRNIQYF. As DNA, the CDR3 is TGTGCCAGCAGTTTAGCCGGGAGAAACATTCAGTACTTC.

CDR3 DNA: TGTGCCAGCGGGACAGGGAATCAGCCCCAGCATTTT. Translated, it gives CASGTGNQPQHF. The chain couples TRBV28 to TRBJ1-5, with TRBD1 matching 9 bases. Germline trimming cut 8 bases from V and 4 bases from J; bases unmatched to any gene: 0. The CDR3 loop spans 12 amino acids. The germline gives CDR1 MDHEN, CDR2 SYDVKM.

This chain joins TRBV18 and TRBJ2-7; no clear D. Germline V gives CDR1 KGHSH, CDR2 LQKENI. The V end was cut by 6 bases, the J end by 6 bases, with 12 bases between. The CDR3 contains 12 residues. The CDR3 DNA is TGTGCCAGCTCCCGCTCTTCTGGCGAGCAGTACTTC. Translated, it gives CASSRSSGEQYF.

The rearrangement links TRBV2 to TRBJ2-7, with TRBD1 identical over 9 bases. Unmatched junction bases numbered 12, after V lost 6 bases and J lost 6 bases. In germline, CDR1 is SNHLY, CDR2 FYNNEI. CDR3 length: 15 residues. As DNA, the CDR3 is TGTGCCAGCAGGACAGGGGGACAATCTCCAGCCGAGCAGTACTTC. This gives the protein CASRTGGQSPAEQYF.

J is TRBJ2-7 and V is TRBV11-1; TRBD1 agrees at 10 bases. CDR1 SGHAT and CDR2 FQDESV come from the germline V gene (reference sequence). Losses at the gene ends were 4 bases for V and 5 bases for J; bases not matched to a gene: 5. This CDR3 has 14 residues. CDR3 nucleotides: TGTGCCAGCAGCTCCCGGGACAGGGGCCACGAGCAGTACTTC. Its translation is CASSSRDRGHEQYF.

The chain employs TRBV15 and TRBJ2-6; D is unresolved. There are 16 residues in the CDR3. Trimming removed 0 bases from V and 0 bases from J, with 6 bases in between. The germline V gene encodes CDR1 LNHNV and CDR2 YYDKDF (reference sequence). CDR3 coding DNA: TGTGCCACCAGCAGAGATGTCAACTCTGGGGCCAACGTCCTGACTTTC. Protein sequence: CATSRDVNSGANVLTF.

This chain connects TRBV19 to TRBJ1-5; D perhaps matches TRBD1 (6 bases). V lost 7 bases and J lost 8, with 18 bases in between. The germline V gene has CDR1 LNHDA and CDR2 SQIVND (reference sequence). This CDR3 contains 14 residues. CDR3: CASNARGRVEPQHF. The CDR3, as DNA: TGTGCCAGTAACGCGCGGGGGCGTGTTGAGCCCCAGCATTTT.

This chain joins TRBV2 and TRBJ2-1; a possible D gene is TRBD1 (6 bases). Per the germline V gene, CDR1 is SNHLY and CDR2 is FYNNEI. This CDR3 comprises 15 residues. Trimming stripped 3 bases from V and 2 bases from J, with 11 bases between. The CDR3 spells CASSDVSGAYNEQFF. In DNA, the CDR3 is TGTGCCAGCAGTGATGTCTCAGGGGCCTACAATGAGCAGTTCTTC.

The V call is TRBV29-1, the J call TRBJ1-1; D gene ambiguous. Germline V gene data show CDR1 as SQVTM and CDR2 as ANQGSEA. V lost 3 bases and J lost 1, with 3 bases in between. The CDR3 is made up of 11 amino acids. The CDR3 nucleotides read TGCAGCGTTGACCAGAACACTGAAGCTTTCTTT. Its translation: CSVDQNTEAFF.

The rearrangement uses TRBV28 and TRBJ2-1; 7 bases map to TRBD1. Germline trimming cut 6 bases from V and 9 bases from J; bases unmatched to any gene: 11. The CDR3 length is 14 residues. Germline values: CDR1 MDHEN, CDR2 SYDVKM. The chain's CDR3 is CASRSGQALGEQFF. In nucleotides, the CDR3 is TGTGCCAGCAGAAGTGGACAGGCCTTGGGTGAGCAGTTCTTC.

This clone was found a few times. This chain connects TRBV4-1 to TRBJ2-5, with TRBD1 matching 7 bases. The end of the DNA fits TRBJ2-7 better, so the J call may be wrong. The CDR3 runs to 20 residues. Germline CDR1 is MGHRA and CDR2 is YSYEKL. DNA for the CDR3: TGCGCCAGCAGCCAACCAAGGCCCCAGGCTACCGGGACAGTCATCATCGAGCAGTACTTC. It yields the protein CASSQPRPQATGTVIIEQYF.

The rearrangement uses TRBV18 and TRBJ2-1; TRBD1 aligns across 7 bases. J was trimmed by 4 bases and V by 4 bases; bases with no gene match: 10. Looked up from germline, CDR1 is KGHSH and CDR2 is LQKENI. This CDR3 has 16 residues. The CDR3 here is CASSLRGGQMYNEQFF. The CDR3 region has the DNA TGTGCCAGCTCACTTCGTGGGGGACAGATGTACAATGAGCAGTTCTTC. Based on the CDR3 plus reference TRBV18 and TRBJ2-1, the full variable domain is NAGVMQNPRHLVRRRGQEARLRCSPMKGHSHVYWYRQLPEEGLKFMVYLQKENIIDESGMPKERFSAEFPKEGPSILRIQQVVRGDSAAYFCASSLRGGQMYNEQFFGPGTRLTVL.

As to this clone: A much larger clone sits a single nucleotide away, making a read error possible. This chain joins TRBV9 and TRBJ1-5; D possibly corresponds to TRBD1 (6 bases). Deletions cut 4 bases from V and 4 bases from J, with 12 bases between. The length of the CDR3 is 14 residues. Germline CDR1 SGDLS, CDR2 YYNGEE. This CDR3 reads CASSSGQPNQPQHF. CDR3 in DNA: TGTGCCAGCAGCTCAGGACAGCCAAATCAGCCCCAGCATTTT.

The V and J genes are TRBV27 and TRBJ2-2; 16 positions match TRBD2. After removal of 3 bases from V and 4 bases from J, the junction contained 11 bases not matched to a gene. The germline gives CDR1 MNHEY, CDR2 SMNVEV (reference sequence). The CDR3 runs 20 residues. Here the CDR3 DNA reads TGTGCCAGCAGTTTTCGACCGGGACTAGCGGGAGGGCCGCCCACCGGGGAGCTGTTTTTT. This translates into CASSFRPGLAGGPPTGELFF.

The V gene is TRBV9, the J gene TRBJ1-1; unclear D gene. The V end lost 0 bases, the J end lost 1 base, and 7 bases lay between the germline ends. CDR1 and CDR2 from the germline V gene are SGDLS and YYNGEE. The CDR3 extends over 14 amino acids. For the CDR3, the DNA is TGTGCCAGCAGCGTAGCGGTCGCGAACACTGAAGCTTTCTTT. Amino acid sequence: CASSVAVANTEAFF.

CDR3 residues: CASSTGIAGGENIQYF. The CDR3, as DNA: TGTGCCAGTAGTACGGGAATCGCGGGAGGGGAAAACATTCAGTACTTC. V gene TRBV19 combines with J gene TRBJ2-4, with 9 nucleotides matching TRBD2. V lost 4 bases and J lost 5; bases outside the gene matches: 9. The CDR3 has 16 amino acids. The germline V gene encodes CDR1 LNHDA and CDR2 SQIVND (reference sequence).

The chain employs TRBV28 and TRBJ2-7; unclear D gene. In germline, CDR1 is MDHEN, CDR2 SYDVKM. V dropped 4 bases and J dropped 3 bases, with 16 bases sitting between them. The CDR3 runs 15 residues. The CDR3 here is CASSSQIAHYYEQYF. CDR3 coding DNA: TGTGCCAGCAGTTCACAGATCGCTCACTACTACGAGCAGTACTTC.

The CDR3 reads CASRGEPPYNEQFF. Written as DNA, the CDR3 is TGTGCCAGCAGGGGGGAGCCGCCCTACAATGAGCAGTTCTTC. The chain employs TRBV27 and TRBJ2-1; D tentatively reads TRBD1 or TRBD2 (5 bases each). The CDR3 is made up of 14 amino acids. Germline lookup yields CDR1 MNHEY and CDR2 SMNVEV (reference sequence). Trimming shortened V by 6 bases and J by 2 bases, and 11 bases separated the two germline ends.

The sample holds a few counts of this clone. The chain joins TRBV6-5 to TRBJ2-7, with TRBD2 matching over 10 bases. CDR1 is MNHEY, CDR2 SVGAGI, per germline. The CDR3 length is 16 residues. The V segment lost 2 bases and the J segment 3 bases; nucleotides outside the gene matches: 7. CDR3: CASSYGRLAGDYEQYF. CDR3 bases: TGTGCCAGCAGTTACGGCCGGCTAGCGGGAGACTACGAGCAGTACTTC.

The chain employs TRBV11-3 and TRBJ1-1; 7 nucleotides align to TRBD1. Germline V gives CDR1 SGHNT, CDR2 YENEEA. The V and J ends lost 2 bases and 1 base, in that order; junction bases with no gene match: 10. This CDR3 has 17 amino acids. The CDR3 region has the DNA TGTGCCAGCAGCTTACACCCGGAGACAGGGCGGAACACTGAAGCTTTCTTT. It codes for CASSLHPETGRNTEAFF.

J is TRBJ2-3 and V is TRBV19, with D perhaps being TRBD1 or TRBD2 (5 bases each). CDR1 and CDR2 from the germline V gene are LNHDA and SQIVND (reference sequence). V was pared by 2 bases and J by 4 bases, with 13 bases between. The CDR3 totals 15 residues. The CDR3 protein is CASSIMSGSADTQYF. CDR3 nucleotides: TGTGCCAGTAGTATAATGTCAGGGAGCGCAGATACGCAGTATTTT.

With respect to this clone: The same CDR3 arises from other DNA sequences in this sample as well. This chain joins TRBV27 and TRBJ2-5; 8 bases agree with TRBD1. V lost 6 bases to trimming and J lost 4 bases; unmatched junction nucleotides: 4. Germline CDR1 MNHEY, CDR2 SMNVEV (reference sequence). The CDR3 runs 13 residues. This CDR3 is CASRRTGGETQYF. The CDR3, as DNA: TGTGCCAGCAGACGTACAGGGGGAGAGACCCAGTACTTC.

For the CDR3, the DNA is TGTGCCAGCAGCATGAGCGGGAGTGCAGATACGCAGTATTTT. Translated: CASSMSGSADTQYF. The chain links TRBV9 to TRBJ2-3; 8 bases match TRBD2. With 4 bases clipped from V and 4 bases from J, the junction kept 5 bases outside the gene matches. The CDR3 length is 14 residues. Germline loops: CDR1 SGDLS, CDR2 YYNGEE.

V usage is TRBV11-3 and J usage is TRBJ2-7; D not certain. V was pared by 3 bases and J by 2 bases, with 8 bases between. The CDR3 loop spans 13 amino acids. CDR1 and CDR2 from the germline V gene are SGHNT and YENEEA. CDR3 residues: CASSFRPAYEQYF. In nucleotides, the CDR3 is TGTGCCAGCAGCTTCCGGCCAGCCTACGAGCAGTACTTC.

The gene calls are TRBV10-2 and TRBJ2-6; 9 bases line up with TRBD1. The CDR3 spans 16 residues. The trim removed 7 bases at V and 1 base at J, leaving 5 bases unmatched. The germline V gene has CDR1 WSHSY and CDR2 SAAADI. The CDR3, as DNA: TGCGCCAGCAATCCGGGACAGGGATCTGGGGCCAACGTCCTGACTTTC. Its protein is CASNPGQGSGANVLTF.

This sequence joins TRBV2 and TRBJ2-2, with 13 bases identical to TRBD2. CDR1 is SNHLY, CDR2 FYNNEI, per germline. After removal of 6 bases from V and 3 bases from J, the junction contained 1 base not matched to a gene. This CDR3 is 15 amino acids long. The CDR3 spells CASRGTSGDTGELFF. The CDR3 nucleotides are TGTGCCAGCAGGGGGACTAGCGGGGACACCGGGGAGCTGTTTTTT.

The chain combines TRBV15 with TRBJ2-2; D unclear. Trimming stripped 0 bases from V and 5 bases from J, with 4 bases between. In germline, CDR1 is LNHNV, CDR2 YYDKDF (reference sequence). This CDR3 has 13 amino acids. CDR3 DNA sequence: TGTGCCACCAGCAGAGAGGTAACCGGGGAGCTGTTTTTT. Residues: CATSREVTGELFF.